A selection of T cell receptor beta chains follows, all from one sample in a study of control samples from healthy donors and cancer patients. Sequencing used immunoSEQ multiplex PCR; TCRdb keeps in-frame clones, though not all of them. Here the sample spans about 170,000 clones, 91% being singletons. Sequenced sample: blood. The receptors come from a woman aged 25-40 years in good health. CDR3s include the opening cysteine and the closing phenylalanine or tryptophan. D genes are given only for firm matches. Size tells how often a clone was seen (once, few, many) or the class of an expanded clone, and some rows leave it out.

CDR3aa: CATSDPTSGAYNEQFF
CDR3nt: TGTGCCACCAGTGACCCTACTAGCGGTGCCTACAATGAGCAGTTCTTC
v_gene: TRBV24-1
d_gene: TRBD2
j_gene: TRBJ2-1
abundance: .

CDR3aa: CASSSTGLNSPLHF
CDR3nt: TGTGCCAGCAGCTCGACAGGGTTGAATTCACCCCTCCACTTT
v_gene: TRBV7-3
d_gene: TRBD1
j_gene: TRBJ1-6
abundance: .

CDR3aa: CASSLGPNTEAFF
CDR3nt: TGTGCCAGCAGCTTGGGGCCGAACACTGAAGCTTTCTTT
v_gene: TRBV5-8
d_gene: .
j_gene: TRBJ1-1
abundance: .

CDR3aa: CASSVPDRVGTDTQYF
CDR3nt: TGTGCCAGCAGCGTCCCGGACAGGGTGGGGACAGATACGCAGTATTTT
v_gene: TRBV7-2
d_gene: TRBD1
j_gene: TRBJ2-3
abundance: .

CDR3aa: CASSYLSKEETQYF
CDR3nt: TGTGCCAGCAGTTATTTGTCGAAGGAAGAGACCCAGTACTTC
v_gene: TRBV6-1
d_gene: .
j_gene: TRBJ2-5
abundance: .

CDR3aa: CASRGTGDQPQHF
CDR3nt: TGTGCCAGCAGAGGGACAGGGGATCAGCCCCAGCATTTT
v_gene: TRBV6-5
d_gene: TRBD1
j_gene: TRBJ1-5
abundance: .

CDR3aa: CASSGTKGATNEKLFF
CDR3nt: TGTGCCAGCAGTGGAACAAAAGGGGCAACTAATGAAAAACTGTTTTTT
v_gene: TRBV6-4
d_gene: .
j_gene: TRBJ1-4
abundance: .

CDR3aa: CASSLSRVETQYF
CDR3nt: TGTGCCAGCAGCTTATCCAGGGTAGAGACCCAGTACTTC
v_gene: TRBV7-6
d_gene: .
j_gene: TRBJ2-5
abundance: .

CDR3aa: CASKQGPATDTQYF
CDR3nt: TGTGCCAGCAAACAGGGTCCCGCCACAGATACGCAGTATTTT
v_gene: TRBV6-4
d_gene: .
j_gene: TRBJ2-3
abundance: .

CDR3aa: CASSYSGQPDYGYTF
CDR3nt: TGTGCCAGCAGTTACTCGGGACAGCCCGACTATGGCTACACCTTC
v_gene: TRBV6-5
d_gene: TRBD1
j_gene: TRBJ1-2
abundance: .

CDR3aa: CATSSGETQYF
CDR3nt: TGTGCCACCAGTTCCGGGGAGACCCAGTACTTC
v_gene: TRBV19
d_gene: .
j_gene: TRBJ2-5
abundance: .

CDR3aa: CASSLALTQGAGYTF
CDR3nt: TGTGCCAGCAGCTTAGCGCTAACCCAGGGAGCCGGCTACACCTTC
v_gene: TRBV7-2
d_gene: .
j_gene: TRBJ1-2
abundance: .

CDR3aa: CASSQTGVNEKLFF
CDR3nt: TGCGCCAGCAGCCAGACAGGGGTAAATGAAAAACTGTTTTTT
v_gene: TRBV4-1
d_gene: TRBD1
j_gene: TRBJ1-4
abundance: few

CDR3aa: CASSLTINQPQHF
CDR3nt: TGTGCCAGCAGCTTGACCATTAATCAGCCCCAGCATTTT
v_gene: TRBV5-8
d_gene: .
j_gene: TRBJ1-5
abundance: .

CDR3aa: CASSESGLSYEQYF
CDR3nt: TGTGCCAGCAGTGAATCGGGTCTCTCCTACGAGCAGTACTTC
v_gene: TRBV2
d_gene: .
j_gene: TRBJ2-7
abundance: .

CDR3aa: CASSLERGQTQYF
CDR3nt: TGTGCCAGCAGCTTGGAGCGGGGACAGACCCAGTACTTC
v_gene: TRBV7-2
d_gene: TRBD2
j_gene: TRBJ2-5
abundance: .

CDR3aa: CASSLLSGANVLTF
CDR3nt: TGTGCCAGCTCACTTCTCTCTGGGGCCAACGTCCTGACTTTC
v_gene: TRBV18
d_gene: .
j_gene: TRBJ2-6
abundance: .

CDR3aa: CASSIGTGGTYEQYF
CDR3nt: TGTGCCAGTAGTATAGGGACAGGGGGCACCTACGAGCAGTACTTC
v_gene: TRBV19
d_gene: TRBD1
j_gene: TRBJ2-7
abundance: .

CDR3aa: CASSLWTANTEAFF
CDR3nt: TGTGCCAGCAGCTTGTGGACCGCGAACACTGAAGCTTTCTTT
v_gene: TRBV5-5
d_gene: .
j_gene: TRBJ1-1
abundance: .

CDR3aa: CASSPGPSSYEQYF
CDR3nt: TGTGCCAGCAGCCCGGGTCCGAGCTCCTACGAGCAGTACTTC
v_gene: TRBV7-9
d_gene: .
j_gene: TRBJ2-7
abundance: .

CDR3aa: CASSQGWEETQYF
CDR3nt: TGTGCCAGCAGCCAGGGGTGGGAAGAGACCCAGTACTTC
v_gene: TRBV5-6
d_gene: .
j_gene: TRBJ2-5
abundance: .

CDR3aa: CSVEGDRGQPQHF
CDR3nt: TGCAGCGTTGAGGGGGACAGGGGTCAGCCCCAGCATTTT
v_gene: TRBV29-1
d_gene: TRBD1
j_gene: TRBJ1-5
abundance: .

CDR3aa: CASSYVGSSYEQYF
CDR3nt: TGTGCCAGCAGTTACGTCGGGAGCTCCTACGAGCAGTACTTC
v_gene: TRBV6-6
d_gene: .
j_gene: TRBJ2-7
abundance: .

CDR3aa: CASNGLGLF
CDR3nt: TGTGCCAGCAACGGGCTAGGGCTCTTC
v_gene: TRBV6-4
d_gene: .
j_gene: TRBJ2-1
abundance: .

CDR3aa: CASSEGYSNQPQHF
CDR3nt: TGTGCCAGCAGTGAAGGTTATAGCAATCAGCCCCAGCATTTT
v_gene: TRBV6-1
d_gene: .
j_gene: TRBJ1-5
abundance: .

CDR3aa: CASSQGTGDQPQHF
CDR3nt: TGTGCCAGCAGCCAAGGGACAGGGGATCAGCCCCAGCATTTT
v_gene: TRBV3-1/TRBV3-2
d_gene: TRBD1
j_gene: TRBJ1-5
abundance: .

CDR3aa: CASSQDQTGVNEQFF
CDR3nt: TGTGCCAGCAGCCAAGATCAGACAGGGGTAAATGAGCAGTTCTTC
v_gene: TRBV4-2
d_gene: TRBD1
j_gene: TRBJ2-1
abundance: .

CDR3aa: CASAFTGTGPSETQYF
CDR3nt: TGTGCTAGTGCCTTTACCGGGACAGGGCCCTCGGAGACCCAGTACTTC
v_gene: TRBV12-5
d_gene: TRBD1
j_gene: TRBJ2-5
abundance: .

CDR3aa: CASSSRGASYEQYF
CDR3nt: TGTGCCAGCAGTTCTCGTGGGGCCTCCTACGAGCAGTACTTC
v_gene: TRBV6-5
d_gene: .
j_gene: TRBJ2-7
abundance: .

CDR3aa: CASSLLAGGQETQYF
CDR3nt: TGTGCCAGCAGCTTACTAGCGGGGGGCCAAGAGACCCAGTACTTC
v_gene: TRBV7-3
d_gene: TRBD2
j_gene: TRBJ2-5
abundance: few

CDR3aa: CASSPILAGAGNEQFF
CDR3nt: TGTGCCAGCAGCCCCATACTAGCGGGGGCGGGAAATGAGCAGTTCTTC
v_gene: TRBV11-2
d_gene: TRBD2
j_gene: TRBJ2-1
abundance: .

CDR3aa: CASSPIDSGNTIYF
CDR3nt: TGTGCCAGCAGCCCGATAGACTCTGGAAACACCATATATTTT
v_gene: TRBV3-1/TRBV3-2
d_gene: .
j_gene: TRBJ1-3
abundance: .

CDR3aa: CASSFGKDGNTEAFF
CDR3nt: TGTGCCAGCAGCTTCGGGAAAGACGGGAACACTGAAGCTTTCTTT
v_gene: TRBV7-8
d_gene: .
j_gene: TRBJ1-1
abundance: .

CDR3aa: CASSLGGRVNTGELFF
CDR3nt: TGTGCCAGCAGCTTAGGGGGGCGGGTGAACACCGGGGAGCTGTTTTTT
v_gene: TRBV7-2
d_gene: .
j_gene: TRBJ2-2
abundance: .

CDR3aa: CASGSRGQGLDTQYF
CDR3nt: TGTGCCAGCGGGTCCCGGGGACAGGGTTTAGATACGCAGTATTTT
v_gene: TRBV2
d_gene: TRBD1
j_gene: TRBJ2-3
abundance: .

CDR3aa: CASSRMNTEAFF
CDR3nt: TGTGCCAGCTCCCGAATGAACACTGAAGCTTTCTTT
v_gene: TRBV18
d_gene: .
j_gene: TRBJ1-1
abundance: .

CDR3aa: CATRQGGNQPQHF
CDR3nt: TGTGCCACCAGACAGGGGGGTAATCAGCCCCAGCATTTT
v_gene: TRBV24-1
d_gene: TRBD1
j_gene: TRBJ1-5
abundance: .

CDR3aa: CASSLWDRGEKLFF
CDR3nt: TGTGCCAGCAGTTTATGGGACAGGGGTGAAAAACTGTTTTTT
v_gene: TRBV28
d_gene: TRBD1
j_gene: TRBJ1-4
abundance: .

CDR3aa: CASRGITTGGNQPQHF
CDR3nt: TGTGCCAGCAGGGGCATCACTACAGGGGGCAATCAGCCCCAGCATTTT
v_gene: TRBV28
d_gene: TRBD1
j_gene: TRBJ1-5
abundance: .

CDR3aa: CASSLAGSNQPQHF
CDR3nt: TGTGCCAGCAGCTTGGCGGGTAGCAATCAGCCCCAGCATTTT
v_gene: TRBV5-4
d_gene: .
j_gene: TRBJ1-5
abundance: .

CDR3aa: CASSLGQGELFF
CDR3nt: TGCGCCAGCAGCCTCGGACAGGGGGAGCTGTTTTTT
v_gene: TRBV5-1
d_gene: .
j_gene: TRBJ2-2
abundance: .

CDR3aa: CASSQGAPYEQYF
CDR3nt: TGCGCCAGCAGCCAAGGCGCACCCTACGAGCAGTACTTC
v_gene: TRBV4-3
d_gene: .
j_gene: TRBJ2-7
abundance: .

CDR3aa: CASSQDWGQVNTGELFF
CDR3nt: TGTGCCAGCAGCCAAGATTGGGGACAAGTAAACACCGGGGAGCTGTTTTTT
v_gene: TRBV14
d_gene: .
j_gene: TRBJ2-2
abundance: .

CDR3aa: CASRPGQNNYGYTF
CDR3nt: TGTGCCAGTAGACCGGGACAGAATAACTATGGCTACACCTTC
v_gene: TRBV19
d_gene: TRBD1
j_gene: TRBJ1-2
abundance: .

CDR3aa: CATLQGANTEAFF
CDR3nt: TGTGCCACACTACAGGGGGCGAACACTGAAGCTTTCTTT
v_gene: TRBV6-5
d_gene: TRBD1
j_gene: TRBJ1-1
abundance: .

CDR3aa: CASSSGQSSYNEQFF
CDR3nt: TGTGCCAGCAGCTCCGGACAGAGCTCCTACAATGAGCAGTTCTTC
v_gene: TRBV7-3
d_gene: .
j_gene: TRBJ2-1
abundance: .

CDR3aa: CASSYPGTTEETQYF
CDR3nt: TGCGCCAGCAGCTACCCCGGGACAACGGAAGAGACCCAGTACTTC
v_gene: TRBV5-1
d_gene: .
j_gene: TRBJ2-5
abundance: .

CDR3aa: CASSVIKNTEAFF
CDR3nt: TGTGCCAGTAGTGTTATAAAGAACACTGAAGCTTTCTTT
v_gene: TRBV19
d_gene: .
j_gene: TRBJ1-1
abundance: .